The rows below give T cell receptor beta chains drawn from one sample of a study of CD8 T cells in Susac syndrome. TCRdb passed the immunoSEQ multiplex PCR reads through MiXCR, listing each CDR3 protein once. The repertoire has about 120,000 distinct CDR3 sequences, 80% to 95% of them found once; the top ten carry roughly 0.12%. Sequencing was done on a sample of CD8+ T cells from PBMCs. The receptors stem from a human donor in good health. The CDR3 runs from the conserved cysteine through the conserved F or W. A D gene is named only where the DNA matches it firmly. Some rows mark clone size as missing; the rest say once, few, many or name a class of expanded clone.

abundance,v_gene,d_gene,j_gene,CDR3aa,CDR3nt
-,TRBV20-1,-,TRBJ2-5,CSAYGGEATQYF,TGCAGTGCTTATGGGGGCGAGGCGACCCAGTACTTC
-,TRBV5-1,-,TRBJ2-1,CASSMGGPHNEQFF,TGCGCCAGCTCAATGGGGGGGCCCCACAATGAGCAGTTCTTC
-,TRBV12-3/TRBV12-4,-,TRBJ1-2,CASSLGRPGYYGYTF,TGTGCCAGCAGTTTAGGACGCCCGGGGTACTATGGCTACACCTTC
-,TRBV7-2,-,TRBJ1-5,CASSLDRFQPQHF,TGTGCCAGCAGCTTAGACAGGTTTCAGCCCCAGCATTTT
-,TRBV6-2/TRBV6-3,-,TRBJ2-6,CAVRRTSGANVLTF,TGTGCCGTTAGGCGTACCTCTGGGGCCAACGTCCTGACTTTC
-,TRBV2,TRBD2,TRBJ2-6,CASQAGGSGANVLTF,TGTGCCAGCCAGGCGGGGGGCTCTGGGGCCAACGTCCTGACTTTC
-,TRBV29-1,-,TRBJ1-2,CSADGGANYGYTF,TGCAGCGCAGATGGAGGGGCGAACTATGGCTACACCTTC
-,TRBV19,TRBD1,TRBJ2-7,CASSRRDRSYEQYF,TGTGCCAGTAGCCGCCGGGACAGATCCTACGAGCAGTACTTC
-,TRBV30,-,TRBJ1-6,CAAEPAFQSPLHF,TGTGCCGCAGAACCTGCGTTTCAATCACCCCTCCACTTT
-,TRBV12-3/TRBV12-4,-,TRBJ2-7,CASSLVGVYEQYF,TGTGCCAGCAGTTTGGTAGGAGTCTACGAGCAGTACTTC
-,TRBV12-3/TRBV12-4,-,TRBJ1-2,CASSFQTDYGYTF,TGTGCCAGCAGTTTCCAGACAGACTATGGCTACACCTTC
-,TRBV6-2/TRBV6-3,TRBD1,TRBJ1-2,CASSDRTHSFTGVSGYTF,TGTGCCAGCAGTGATCGAACACACTCCTTTACAGGGGTGAGTGGCTACACCTTC
once,TRBV20-1,-,TRBJ2-1,CSARDRWAGSYNEQFF,TGCAGTGCTAGAGATCGCTGGGCGGGGTCCTACAATGAGCAGTTCTTC
-,TRBV10-3,-,TRBJ2-3,CAISESLTGSDTQYF,TGTGCCATCAGTGAGTCGCTTACAGGTTCAGATACGCAGTATTTT
-,TRBV19,TRBD1,TRBJ2-3,CASSRQGADTQYF,TGTGCCAGTAGTAGACAGGGGGCAGATACGCAGTATTTT
-,TRBV3-1,TRBD1,TRBJ2-1,CASSQDWGQYNEQFF,TGTGCCAGCAGCCAAGATTGGGGACAGTACAATGAGCAGTTCTTC